This T cell receptor beta chain came from a study of blood T cell repertoires in COVID-19. About the research overall: Acute and convalescent COVID-19 samples came from the United States, Italy and Spain. T cells, B-cell-depleted T cells, or PBMCs supplied cDNA or gDNA.

The CDR3 is 13 amino acids. Trimming removed 2 bases at V and 4 bases at J, with 9 bases between. Per the study methods: Nucleated cell counts were estimated from reference gene primer amplification. The protocol was immunoSEQ multiplex PCR, while the TCRdb copy is restricted to in-frame clones and leaves out a portion. V, J and clone size are those of that table, while D and trimming were read from the DNA. Of 150,000 to 200,000 clones in the sample, around 88% were seen once. Sequenced material: peripheral blood. This TCR came from a woman aged 25 to 39 with acute or convalescent COVID-19. The chain has TRBV5-3 and TRBJ1-2; a possible D gene is TRBD1 (5 bases). TRBV5-3 is assigned to the ORF class and has an uncertain function. As DNA, the CDR3 is TGTGCCAGAAGCTTACGGGGGGGCTATGGCTACACCTTC. Its translation is CARSLRGGYGYTF.